A single sample gave rise to the 28 T cell receptor beta chains below, sequenced in a study of regulatory T cells in long-lasting Graves disease (dated by TCRdb to the early 2020s). Library method: multiplex PCR. TCRdb records Illumina HiSeq 4000 as the sequencer. iRepertoire HTBI primers and Arm-PCR amplification of CDR3 regions were used to construct TCR beta libraries. The public reads were run again by TCRdb, first through fastp at Q25 and then through MiXCR, and only productive beta chains were kept. Entries are consolidated by CDR3 protein sequence, retaining the most common genes and DNA. In this sample the table shows roughly 430,000 distinct CDR3 sequences, roughly a fifth of which occur a single time. About 13% of the sample lies in the top ten. The time point label, as the study defines it: persistent/refractory GD, antithyroid drugs over 5 years with positive TRAb. For both TCR sequencing and RNA sequencing, RNA was extracted from PBMCs in TRIzol.

Source: peripheral blood mononuclear cells (PBMCs), taken when the disease was refractory, from a patient treated with antithyroid drugs. These receptors were collected from a female donor with Graves disease.

This clonotype has a handful of counts. V is TRBV20-1 and J is TRBJ2-5; 7 nucleotides align to TRBD1. The germline V gene encodes CDR1 DFQATT and CDR2 SNEGSKA (reference sequence). V shed 5 bases, J shed 4 bases, and the junction held 10 bases outside the gene matches. This CDR3 comprises 14 residues. CDR3: CSAAKGAVGETQYF. DNA of the CDR3: TGCAGTGCTGCAAAGGGGGCGGTGGGAGAGACCCAGTACTTC.

This clonotype showed up many times. The gene calls are TRBV6-1 and TRBJ1-2; D might be TRBD1 (6 bases). Trimming took 6 bases from V and 4 from J, leaving 12 bases between them. There are 13 residues in the CDR3. In germline, CDR1 is MNHNS, CDR2 SASEGT. Here the CDR3 reads CASRSGDIYGYTF. In DNA form, the CDR3 reads TGTGCCAGCAGGTCAGGGGACATCTATGGCTACACCTTC.

This clonotype appeared a few times. In nucleotides, the CDR3 is TGTGCCAGCGCTAGGAGGGACCAAGAGACCCAGTACTTC. Amino acids: CASARRDQETQYF. The V call is TRBV5-6, the J call TRBJ2-5, with D possibly TRBD2 on 6 matching bases. V gave up 7 bases and J gave up 0 bases, with 10 bases separating them. The CDR3 is made up of 13 amino acids. Germline V gives CDR1 SGHDT, CDR2 YYEEEE.

This CDR3 is CAWSDENIQYF. The CDR3 nucleotides read TGTGCCTGGAGTGATGAAAACATTCAGTACTTC. The V and J genes are TRBV30 and TRBJ2-4, with D unclear. From germline, CDR1 is GTSNPN and CDR2 SVGIG (reference sequence). The CDR3 sequence is 11 residues long. Trimming took off 1 base at V and 5 bases at J, with 3 bases between the two ends.

In its sample, this clonotype was seen many times. The CDR3 is CASSQGILYGYTF. For the CDR3, the DNA is TGTGCCAGCAGCCAGGGAATTCTCTATGGCTACACCTTC. The genes are TRBV3-1 and TRBJ1-2; D gene uncertain. V was pared by 3 bases and J by 4 bases, with 9 bases between. The CDR3 has 13 amino acids. Germline V CDR1 and CDR2: LGHDT, YNNKEL (reference sequence).

There are many counts of this clonotype. V gene TRBV7-3 combines with J gene TRBJ1-1; the D is unclear. This CDR3 spans 13 amino acids. The V end was cut by 5 bases, the J end by 1 base, with 8 bases between. Germline V gene data show CDR1 as SGHTA and CDR2 as FQGTGA. DNA of the CDR3: TGTGCCAGCAGCCGCAACTGGAACACTGAAGCTTTCTTT. Its protein product is CASSRNWNTEAFF. The full variable domain, its missing parts supplied by reference TRBV7-3 and TRBJ1-1, is GAGVSQTPSNKVTEKGKYVELRCDPISGHTALYWYRQSLGQGPEFLIYFQGTGAADDSGLPNDRFFAVRPEGSVSTLKIQRTERGDSAVYLCASSRNWNTEAFFGQGTRLTVV.

The chain carries TRBV5-1 and TRBJ2-1, with 9 bases identical to TRBD1. The CDR3 consists of 15 residues. With V trimmed by 2 bases and J by 8 bases, 8 bases remained unmatched. CDR1 and CDR2 (germline): SGHRS, YFSETQ. The CDR3 DNA follows: TGCGCCAGCAGCTTACCTCGGGACAGGGAGGATGAGCAGTTCTTC. Its protein product is CASSLPRDREDEQFF.

This clonotype occurred once. The chain carries TRBV20-1 and TRBJ2-2; 14 nucleotides line up with TRBD2. This CDR3 is built from 16 residues. Unmatched junction bases numbered 1, after V lost 3 bases and J lost 1 base. Germline assignment: CDR1 DFQATT and CDR2 SNEGSKA (reference sequence). CDR3 DNA sequence: TGCAGTGCTAGTGGACTAGCGGGAGGGAACACCGGGGAGCTGTTTTTT. This sequence encodes CSASGLAGGNTGELFF.

This clonotype has ten or more counts. CDR3 nucleotide sequence: TGTGCCAGCAGCCCCGACCGGGCCCTTACAGGTGGCTACACCTTC. This codes for CASSPDRALTGGYTF. The V gene is TRBV11-2, the J gene TRBJ1-2, with D perhaps matching TRBD1 (5 bases). Trimming stripped 5 bases from V and 7 bases from J, with 20 bases between. The CDR3 totals 15 residues. Germline values: CDR1 SGHAT, CDR2 FQNNGV.

The rearrangement joins TRBV9 to TRBJ2-2; D is ambiguous. The V end was cut by 4 bases, the J end by 5 bases, with 12 bases between. The CDR3 covers 14 residues. Germline V lookup: CDR1 SGDLS, CDR2 YYNGEE. The CDR3 spells CASSSSWVTGELFF. DNA for the CDR3: TGTGCCAGCAGCTCGAGTTGGGTTACCGGGGAGCTGTTTTTT.

This clonotype was detected ten times or more. This chain joins TRBV10-3 and TRBJ2-7; the D gene is possibly TRBD2 (6 bases). Germline values: CDR1 ENHRY, CDR2 SYGVKD. This CDR3 is 12 amino acids long. The ends were cut back, 10 bases at V and 5 bases at J, with 15 bases in the middle. The CDR3 here is CATTFGGDEQYF. CDR3 DNA: TGTGCCACCACCTTCGGGGGAGACGAGCAGTACTTC.

With regard to this clonotype: A far larger clone lies a single base away; this is likely a read error. The V call is TRBV6-2 or TRBV6-3, the J call TRBJ2-5; D remains ambiguous. The CDR3 consists of 13 residues. Germline CDR1 reads MNHEY; CDR2 reads SVGEGT. CDR3 DNA: TGTGCCGCCCGACCTCGAATAGAAGAGACCCAGCACTTC. This encodes CAARPRIEETQHF.

For this clonotype: One end of the junction is discordant with germline, which a read error may explain. This chain connects TRBV19 to TRBJ2-6; D remains ambiguous. CDR3 length: 15 residues. CDR1 is LNHDA and CDR2 is SQIVND in the germline V gene (reference sequence). CDR3 protein: CASRLSVSGANVLTF. The CDR3 region has the DNA TGCGCCAGTAGGCTCTCCGTCTCTGGGGCCAACGTCCTGACTTTC.

This clonotype was observed a handful of times. This chain joins TRBV9 and TRBJ2-6, with no clear D. Germline V lookup: CDR1 SGDLS, CDR2 YYNGEE. The CDR3 has 15 residues. Trimming stripped 3 bases from V and 0 bases from J, with 7 bases between. CDR3 in DNA: TGTGCCAGCAGCGCGGGTTTCTCTGGGGCCAACGTCCTGACTTTC. This sequence encodes CASSAGFSGANVLTF.

There are a few counts of this clonotype. The rearrangement links TRBV4-2 to TRBJ1-2, with unresolved D. Trimming pared 0 bases from V and 3 bases from J, leaving 11 bases between. The CDR3 length is 15 residues. In germline, CDR1 is LGHNA, CDR2 YNFKEQ. This CDR3 reads CASSQDSALHYGYTF. CDR3 coding DNA: TGTGCCAGCAGCCAAGACTCAGCTCTCCACTATGGCTACACCTTC.

Only a few counts were recorded for this clonotype. Just one base apart from a much larger clone, this may be a read error. The chain employs TRBV7-8 and TRBJ1-4; possibly TRBD1 for D (5 bases). Germline loops: CDR1 SGHVS, CDR2 FQNEAQ. Trimming cost V 2 bases and J 6 bases, with 22 bases left between them. This CDR3 spans 18 amino acids. CDR3 sequence: CASSLRAQGGSGDEKLFF. As DNA, the CDR3 is TGTGCCAGCAGCTTAAGGGCGCAGGGCGGGTCCGGTGATGAAAAACTGTTTTTT.

This clonotype occurred many times. V usage is TRBV6-1 and J usage is TRBJ2-2; D may be TRBD2 (7 bases). Between the trimmed V and J ends, which lost 4 bases and 2 bases, there was a span of 14 bases. The CDR3 loop spans 16 amino acids. CDR1 and CDR2 (germline): MNHNS, SASEGT. This CDR3 is CASSGSWGGNTGELFF. The CDR3 region has the DNA TGTGCCAGCAGTGGATCTTGGGGGGGCAACACCGGGGAGCTGTTTTTT.

Worth noting for this clonotype: One base away lies a much larger clone, so this may be a sequencing read error. V gene TRBV10-3 combines with J gene TRBJ1-1; 9 positions agree with TRBD1. This CDR3 has 16 amino acids. Germline values: CDR1 ENHRY, CDR2 SYGVKD. The CDR3 nucleotides read TGTGCCAGCAGTTTCTCGACAGGACAGGGGCGCGCTGAAGCTTTCTTT. Translated: CASSFSTGQGRAEAFF.

CDR3 coding DNA: TGTGCCAGCCGAATAAGGTCCCAGGACACCTACAATGAGCAGTTCTTC. Encoded protein: CASRIRSQDTYNEQFF. V usage is TRBV2 and J usage is TRBJ2-1; a weak D match, TRBD1 (5 bases). The CDR3 is 16 amino acids. The germline V gene encodes CDR1 SNHLY and CDR2 FYNNEI. Deletions cut 8 bases from V and 2 bases from J, with 19 bases between. Full variable domain (missing parts from reference TRBV2 and TRBJ2-1): EPEVTQTPSHQVTQMGQEVILRCVPISNHLYFYWYRQILGQKVEFLVSFYNNEISEKSEIFDDQFSVERPDGSNFTLKIRSTKLEDSAMYFCASRIRSQDTYNEQFFGPGTRLTVL.

This chain links TRBV27 with TRBJ2-7, with D maybe TRBD1 (6 bases). Trimming shortened V by 8 bases and J by 6 bases, and 20 bases separated the two germline ends. The CDR3 is made up of 14 amino acids. Germline V gene data show CDR1 as MNHEY and CDR2 as SMNVEV (reference sequence). The CDR3 spells CASARDIRYGEQYF. CDR3 bases: TGTGCCAGCGCCCGGGACATCCGATATGGCGAGCAGTACTTC.

V gene TRBV14 combines with J gene TRBJ2-7; D unresolved. The CDR3 is 14 amino acids. In germline, CDR1 is SGHDN, CDR2 FVKESK. V was shortened by 0 bases and J by 2 bases, with 8 bases between the two germline ends. This chain's CDR3 is CASSQDRMAYEQYF. DNA of the CDR3: TGTGCCAGCAGCCAAGATCGGATGGCCTACGAGCAGTACTTC. Based on the CDR3 plus reference TRBV14 and TRBJ2-7, the full variable domain is EAGVTQFPSHSVIEKGQTVTLRCDPISGHDNLYWYRRVMGKEIKFLLHFVKESKQDESGMPNNRFLAERTGGTYSTLKVQPAELEDSGVYFCASSQDRMAYEQYFGPGTRLTVT.

This clonotype turned up a few times. V and J are TRBV5-1 and TRBJ1-5; possibly TRBD1 for D (6 bases). Looked up from germline, CDR1 is SGHRS and CDR2 is YFSETQ. The V and J ends lost 0 bases and 7 bases respectively, with 8 bases between them. The CDR3 has 13 amino acids. Here the CDR3 DNA reads TGCGCCAGCAGCTTGGTGGGGGGCCAGCCCCAGCATTTT. Residues: CASSLVGGQPQHF.

This clonotype was seen repeatedly, ten times or more. This chain joins TRBV12-3 or TRBV12-4 and TRBJ1-5; 9 nucleotides match TRBD1. The V and J ends lost 7 bases and 4 bases, in that order; junction bases with no gene match: 8. This CDR3 region has 15 residues. The CDR3: CASTTGQGGNQPQHF. The CDR3, as DNA: TGTGCCAGCACCACGGGACAGGGAGGGAATCAGCCCCAGCATTTT.

This clonotype came up a few times. The chain links TRBV28 to TRBJ2-1; TRBD1 aligns across 11 bases. Germline assignment: CDR1 MDHEN and CDR2 SYDVKM. V trimming: 6 bases; J trimming: 0 bases; junction bases outside the gene matches: 7. CDR3 length equals 17 residues. CDR3 DNA: TGTGCCAGCAGGGCGGACAGGGGGCGCCGCTCCTACAATGAGCAGTTCTTC. As protein: CASRADRGRRSYNEQFF.

Comments on this clonotype: Being one base from a much bigger clone, this may be a read error. V usage is TRBV28 and J usage is TRBJ2-7, with D possibly TRBD2 on 5 matching bases. The CDR3 totals 16 residues. In germline, CDR1 is MDHEN, CDR2 SYDVKM. CDR3 coding DNA: TGTGCCAGCAGGTACCCGACAAGTTCTAGCTCCTACGAGCAGCACTTC. As protein: CASRYPTSSSSYEQHF.

A few counts support this clonotype. Its ends do not fully match the called genes, so a read error is possible. The chain is built from TRBV12-3 or TRBV12-4 and TRBJ1-1; D may be TRBD1 (5 bases). CDR3 size: 12 residues. The CDR3 DNA reads TGTGCCAGCAGTTGGGGGGGTTCTGAAGCTTCCTTT. Protein: CASSWGGSEASF.

This clonotype was found a few times. This chain links TRBV9 with TRBJ1-1; D call uncertain. The germline V gene encodes CDR1 SGDLS and CDR2 YYNGEE. The CDR3 contains 14 residues. Trimming left V 0 bases short and J 1 base short, with 7 bases between. CDR3 DNA: TGTGCCAGCAGCGTAGGGATTTCGAACACTGAAGCTTTCTTT. Its translation: CASSVGISNTEAFF.

This clonotype has more than one count but fewer than ten. This sequence joins TRBV19 and TRBJ2-6; D unresolved. The germline V gene has CDR1 LNHDA and CDR2 SQIVND (reference sequence). Trimming removed 8 bases at V and 4 bases at J, with 0 bases between. The CDR3 runs to 10 residues. The CDR3 nucleotides are TGTGCCAGTGGGGCCAACGTCCTGACTTTC. It is translated as CASGANVLTF.